This T cell receptor (beta chain) was sequenced for a study of blood T cells in healthy people across ages. It was with a sample-barcoded 5' primer and a J-beta primer mix that a second PCR of about 6 to 12 cycles was run. Through a template-switch adaptor with 12 random nucleotides, each cDNA molecule received a tag. TCRdb re-called the 5' RACE reads with MiXCR, one entry per CDR3 protein. The table records about 640,000 distinct CDR3 sequences, roughly two fifths of them present only once. Study-level results: The CMV status of each donor remained undetermined, and this could have confounded shifts in expanded clonotypes.

As regards this clonotype: Its specificity is not known.

Source material: blood. This clonotype was obtained from a man of 80 years or more in good health.

CDR3 region: CASKGQGAIGDTQYF. CDR3 DNA sequence: TGTGCCAGCAAAGGACAGGGGGCGATCGGGGATACGCAGTATTTT. The chain employs TRBV2 and TRBJ2-3; TRBD1 matches at 11 bases. This CDR3 is 15 amino acids long. V was clipped by 7 bases and J by 6 bases; unmatched bases: 9. CDR1 is SNHLY and CDR2 is FYNNEI in the germline V gene.